The 20 T cell receptor beta chains below come from one sample, sequenced in a study of T cell responses to AZD1222 COVID-19 vaccine. Clones were read by immunoSEQ multiplex PCR, and TCRdb kept only the in-frame ones, dropping some. The sample has 85,000 to 90,000 clones, roughly 91% seen once; the top ten hold roughly 5.1%. The material was peripheral blood, obtained 28 days after the second AZD1222 dose. Every receptor here comes from an adult who received the AZD1222 COVID-19 vaccine.

The genes are TRBV6-2 or TRBV6-3 and TRBJ2-7, with D possibly TRBD2 on 6 matching bases. The V end lost 2 bases, the J end lost 0 bases, and 11 bases lay between the germline ends. CDR1 MNHEY and CDR2 SVGEGT come from the germline V gene. This CDR3 region has 15 residues. The CDR3 region has the DNA TGTGCCAGCAGTTACCCCCTGGGGGGCTCCTACGAGCAGTACTTC. This sequence encodes CASSYPLGGSYEQYF.

This chain connects TRBV5-8 to TRBJ1-5, with D uncertain. The CDR3 totals 14 residues. CDR1 SGHTS and CDR2 YDEGEE come from the germline V gene. V was pared by 4 bases and J by 5 bases, with 13 bases between. In DNA form, the CDR3 reads TGTGCCAGCAGCGGAAGGACTAACTATCAGCCCCAGCATTTT. Its translation is CASSGRTNYQPQHF.

The chain is built from TRBV25-1 and TRBJ1-2, with D uncertain. Germline V lookup: CDR1 MGHDK, CDR2 SYGVNS. The CDR3 is made up of 15 amino acids. Trimming took 3 bases from V and 5 from J, leaving 16 bases between them. CDR3 region: CASSEAGTLGYGYTF. In DNA, the CDR3 is TGTGCCAGCAGTGAGGCAGGAACCCTTGGGTATGGCTACACCTTC.

This chain connects TRBV4-2 to TRBJ2-5; weak D call: TRBD2 (6 bases). The CDR3 extends over 14 amino acids. The V gene lost 3 bases and the J gene lost 1 base, with 9 bases spanning the gap. CDR1 and CDR2 from the germline V gene are LGHNA and YNFKEQ. The CDR3 coding sequence is TGTGCCAGCAGCCAGGGGGACTCCCAAGAGACCCAGTACTTC. It codes for CASSQGDSQETQYF.

For this clone: Other DNA sequences in this sample translate to the same CDR3. The V gene is TRBV5-1, the J gene TRBJ1-1; perhaps TRBD1 as D (5 bases). Trimming pared 3 bases from V and 1 base from J, leaving 10 bases between. CDR1 and CDR2 from the germline V gene are SGHRS and YFSETQ. This CDR3 spans 14 amino acids. Here the CDR3 DNA reads TGCGCCAGCAGCTCCGGGACGGGGAACACTGAAGCTTTCTTT. Protein: CASSSGTGNTEAFF.

The chain links TRBV7-8 to TRBJ2-2; no clear D. This CDR3 is 14 amino acids long. The V end lost 5 bases, the J end lost 0 bases, and 7 bases lay between the germline ends. Germline CDR1 is SGHVS and CDR2 is FQNEAQ. CDR3 sequence reads: CASSLTTNTGELFF. The CDR3 nucleotides read TGTGCCAGCAGCCTGACCACGAACACCGGGGAGCTGTTTTTT.

V usage is TRBV18 and J usage is TRBJ2-5; 9 bases align to TRBD1. CDR3 length: 15 residues. The V and J ends lost 2 bases and 4 bases, in that order; junction bases with no gene match: 5. Germline V lookup: CDR1 KGHSH, CDR2 LQKENI. The CDR3 sequence: CASSPTTGGRETQYF. CDR3 sequence (DNA): TGTGCCAGCTCACCAACGACAGGGGGGCGAGAGACCCAGTACTTC.

This chain connects TRBV18 to TRBJ1-3, with a tentative D call TRBD1 (5 bases). The CDR3 has 16 amino acids. Germline CDR1 and CDR2: KGHSH and LQKENI. V was shortened by 3 bases and J by 0 bases, with 12 bases between the two germline ends. As DNA, the CDR3 is TGTGCCAGCTCACCTCGGACGGGACCCTCTGGAAACACCATATATTTT. Translated, it gives CASSPRTGPSGNTIYF.

This rearrangement joins TRBV6-5 to TRBJ2-2; D is tentatively TRBD1 or TRBD2 (5 bases each). CDR3 size: 16 residues. Trimming left V 0 bases short and J 5 bases short, with 13 bases between. CDR1 MNHEY and CDR2 SVGAGI come from the germline V gene. CDR3 sequence (DNA): TGTGCCAGCAGTTACTCGGGGGACGGGTTAACCGGGGAGCTGTTTTTT. Its translation is CASSYSGDGLTGELFF.

This chain joins TRBV19 and TRBJ1-2, with D hard to call. The germline V gene has CDR1 LNHDA and CDR2 SQIVND (reference sequence). Trimming took off 7 bases at V and 1 base at J, with 13 bases between the two ends. The CDR3 is made up of 14 amino acids. The DNA of the CDR3 is TGTGCCAGTACCCTATCGGGATATAACTATGGCTACACCTTC. Protein: CASTLSGYNYGYTF.

This chain uses TRBV2 with TRBJ1-2; no clear D gene. With 11 bases removed from V and 8 bases from J, the gap between germline ends came to 12 bases. The length of the CDR3 is 10 residues. The V gene's germline CDR1 is SNHLY and CDR2 FYNNEI. The CDR3 nucleotides read TGTGCCTGTCTTGTCCCGGGCTACACCTTC. Protein sequence: CACLVPGYTF.

The chain recombines TRBV6-5 with TRBJ1-2, with 10 bases identical to TRBD1. V shed 5 bases and J 4 bases; nucleotides not matched to a gene: 7. Germline values: CDR1 MNHEY, CDR2 SVGAGI. The CDR3 sequence is 15 residues long. CDR3 in DNA: TGTGCCAGCAGTCAATACGACAGGGGGCTCTATGGCTACACCTTC. It yields the protein CASSQYDRGLYGYTF.

The chain combines TRBV3-1 (or the pseudogene TRBV3-2) with TRBJ1-6; D is perhaps TRBD1 (6 bases). Germline V gene data show CDR1 as LGHDT and CDR2 as YNNKEL (reference sequence). V shed 4 bases and J shed 13 bases, with 20 bases lying between them. The CDR3 covers 15 residues. CDR3 residues: CASSPYYRDGLPLHF. In nucleotides, the CDR3 is TGTGCCAGCAGCCCCTACTACAGGGACGGGCTGCCCCTCCACTTT.

The chain links TRBV12-3 or TRBV12-4 to TRBJ2-7, with unresolved D. Deletions cut 7 bases from V and 1 base from J, with 8 bases between. This CDR3 contains 12 residues. The CDR3 here is CASTSASYEQYF. The CDR3, as DNA: TGTGCCAGCACCTCGGCTTCCTACGAGCAGTACTTC.

J is TRBJ2-1 and V is TRBV7-9; D might be TRBD2 (5 bases). The CDR3 runs 15 residues. Germline V gene lookup returns CDR1 SEHNR and CDR2 FQNEAQ (reference sequence). V lost 4 bases, J lost 3 bases, and 13 bases lay in between. CDR3 nucleotide sequence: TGTGCCAGCAGCTCTCGAGGACTGGACTACAATGAGCAGTTCTTC. This codes for CASSSRGLDYNEQFF.

V usage is TRBV6-1 and J usage is TRBJ1-5; D is perhaps TRBD1 (6 bases). Germline V gives CDR1 MNHNS, CDR2 SASEGT. This CDR3 comprises 16 residues. Between the trimmed V and J ends, which lost 4 bases and 7 bases, there was a span of 20 bases. CDR3 residues: CASSVTGARGGQPQHF. In DNA form, the CDR3 reads TGTGCCAGCAGTGTTACCGGGGCCAGGGGAGGGCAGCCCCAGCATTTT.

This chain connects TRBV6-5 to TRBJ1-1, with a weak D call TRBD1 (5 bases). Germline lookup yields CDR1 MNHEY and CDR2 SVGAGI. V lost 6 bases and J lost 2, with 16 bases in between. This CDR3 has 15 amino acids. CDR3 DNA: TGTGCCAGCAGCCTCGGAGGAGGGGTCAACACTGAAGCTTTCTTT. Translating gives CASSLGGGVNTEAFF.

J is TRBJ1-6 and V is TRBV5-4, with D unresolved. The ends were cut back, 0 bases at V and 7 bases at J, with 5 bases in the middle. The CDR3 runs to 13 residues. Per the germline V gene, CDR1 is SGHNT and CDR2 is YYREEE (reference sequence). The CDR3, as DNA: TGTGCCAGCAGCTTGGACCAAAATTCACCCCTCCACTTT. Protein product: CASSLDQNSPLHF. The full variable domain, completed using reference TRBV5-4 and TRBJ1-6, is ETGVTQSPTHLIKTRGQQVTLRCSSQSGHNTVSWYQQALGQGPQFIFQYYREEENGRGNFPPRFSGLQFPNYSSELNVNALELDDSALYLCASSLDQNSPLHFGNGTRLTVT.

This clone has just one count. This chain joins TRBV18 and TRBJ2-7; 8 bases fit TRBD1. V was pared by 2 bases and J by 7 bases, with 10 bases of the junction left unmatched. Germline values: CDR1 KGHSH, CDR2 LQKENI. CDR3 length equals 15 residues. CDR3 residues: CASSPGWQGAREQYF. CDR3 DNA: TGTGCCAGCTCACCAGGATGGCAGGGGGCGCGGGAGCAGTACTTC.

The chain employs TRBV7-6 and TRBJ2-5, with 8 bases lining up with TRBD2. Germline V gives CDR1 SGHVS, CDR2 FNYEAQ. V lost 4 bases, J lost 5 bases, and 15 bases stayed unmatched. This CDR3 comprises 17 residues. In DNA, the CDR3 is TGTGCCAGCAGCTCTAGGTCTTCTCGGGGGGGCAAGGAGACCCAGTACTTC. Its protein is CASSSRSSRGGKETQYF.